Shown below are 4 T cell receptor beta chains from a single sample sequenced in a study of cytomegalovirus exposure and HLA in healthy donors. The method was immunoSEQ multiplex PCR; TCRdb's version includes in-frame clones alone and lacks a portion of them. The sample yields roughly 150,000 clones, nearly 90% seen once. The sample comprised PBMCs. These receptors were obtained from a man younger than 35 in good health and CMV-seropositive.

This clone was seen many times. V gene TRBV2 combines with J gene TRBJ1-1, with TRBD1 matching 8 bases. Germline V lookup: CDR1 SNHLY, CDR2 FYNNEI. The trim removed 3 bases at V and 5 bases at J, leaving 5 bases unmatched. The CDR3 has 14 residues. CDR3 residues: CASSDTGGRTEAFF. The CDR3, as DNA: TGTGCCAGCAGTGACACAGGGGGAAGGACTGAAGCTTTCTTT.

This sequence joins TRBV16 and TRBJ2-7; 7 positions match TRBD1. CDR3 length: 16 residues. Losses at the gene ends were 5 bases for V and 0 bases for J; bases not matched to a gene: 10. Germline V gene data show CDR1 as KGHSY and CDR2 as FQNENV. This chain's CDR3 is CASSAAGTVSSYEQYF. In DNA, the CDR3 is TGTGCCAGCAGCGCCGCCGGGACAGTGAGCTCCTACGAGCAGTACTTC.

The V gene is TRBV10-3, the J gene TRBJ2-7, with 9 bases identical to TRBD1. After removal of 7 bases from V and 5 bases from J, the junction contained 15 bases not matched to a gene. The CDR3 runs 16 residues. Germline-derived CDR1 and CDR2 are ENHRY and SYGVKD. The CDR3 region is CAIKPVLGQGFDEQYF. The CDR3 DNA sequence: TGTGCCATCAAACCCGTCCTGGGACAGGGTTTCGACGAGCAGTACTTC.

The chain is built from TRBV5-4 and TRBJ2-3; no firm D call. The CDR3 sequence is 12 residues long. Germline V gene data show CDR1 as SGHNT and CDR2 as YYREEE (reference sequence). V gave up 2 bases and J gave up 2 bases, with 3 bases separating them. This chain's CDR3 is CASSLHTDTQYF. The CDR3, as DNA: TGTGCCAGCAGCTTACACACAGATACGCAGTATTTT.